This TCR beta chain is drawn from a study of T-cell reconstitution after alpha-beta-depleted transplantation in children. Findings and caveats of the study: One year post-transplant, T-cell counts and diversity were largely derived from T cells produced anew.

Trimming at V came to 6 bases and at J to 4 bases, leaving 8 bases not matched to a gene. The CDR3 spans 13 residues. Germline V lookup: CDR1 SQVTM, CDR2 ANQGSEA. Construction of the TCRbeta library involved unique molecular identifiers. Using its own MiXCR run on the PCR reads, TCRdb lists one record per CDR3 protein. Of approximately 800,000 distinct CDR3 sequences detected, about 15% appear once; the ten largest clones hold about 5%. This clonotype was counted at least ten times. Its target is not known. The TCR sequence derives from a male patient between 5 and 17 years old who had a stem cell transplant for acute lymphoblastic leukemia, so the T cells may come from the graft donor. The sample was PBMCs, mostly from graft donor cells, taken 360 days after TCRalphabeta/CD19-depleted stem cell transplant. V is TRBV29-1 and J is TRBJ1-2; 7 bases fit TRBD1. This CDR3 reads CSVDRALTYGYTF. The CDR3 DNA reads as TGCAGCGTAGACAGGGCCCTGACCTATGGCTACACCTTC.